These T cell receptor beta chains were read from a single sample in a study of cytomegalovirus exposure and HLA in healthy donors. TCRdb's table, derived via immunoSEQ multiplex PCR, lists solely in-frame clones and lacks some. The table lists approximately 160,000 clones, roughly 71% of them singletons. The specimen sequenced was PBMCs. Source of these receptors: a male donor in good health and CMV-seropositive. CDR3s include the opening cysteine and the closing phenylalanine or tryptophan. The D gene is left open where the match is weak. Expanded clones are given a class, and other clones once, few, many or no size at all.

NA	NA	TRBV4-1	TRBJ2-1	CASSQAEGREIPDEQFF	TGCGCCAGCAGCCAAGCGGAGGGGCGCGAGATACCGGATGAGCAGTTCTTC
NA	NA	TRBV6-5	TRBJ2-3	CASSEERSAYTQYF	TGTGCCAGCAGTGAAGAGAGGTCAGCCTATACGCAGTATTTT
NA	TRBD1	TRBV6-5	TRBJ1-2	CASSEFDRARGYTF	TGTGCCAGCAGCGAGTTCGACAGGGCTAGGGGCTACACCTTC
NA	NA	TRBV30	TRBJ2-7	CAWSFSGYGYEQYF	TGTGCCTGGAGTTTCAGTGGCTACGGGTACGAGCAGTACTTC
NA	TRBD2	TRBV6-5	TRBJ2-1	CASSYGASGGPKKQFF	TGTGCCAGCAGTTATGGTGCTAGCGGGGGGCCAAAAAAGCAGTTCTTC
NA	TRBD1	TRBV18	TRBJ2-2	CASSPRTGSNGELFF	TGTGCCAGCTCACCTCGGACAGGGTCAAACGGGGAGCTGTTTTTT
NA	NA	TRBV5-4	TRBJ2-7	CASSLGTASYEQYF	TGTGCCAGCAGCTTGGGGACAGCCTCCTACGAGCAGTACTTC
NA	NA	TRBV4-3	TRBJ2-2	CASSQDGVEGGTGELFF	TGCGCCAGCAGCCAAGATGGTGTGGAGGGTGGGACCGGGGAGCTGTTTTTT
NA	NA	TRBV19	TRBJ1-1	CASIPLGNTEAFF	TGTGCCAGTATCCCACTTGGGAACACTGAAGCTTTCTTT
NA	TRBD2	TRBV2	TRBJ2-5	CASSERTSGEYQETQYF	TGTGCCAGCAGTGAACGGACTAGCGGGGAGTACCAAGAGACCCAGTACTTC
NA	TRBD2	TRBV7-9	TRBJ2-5	CASSLAGRGGRGEETQYF	TGTGCCAGCAGCTTAGCGGGTCGGGGGGGCCGTGGGGAAGAGACCCAGTACTTC
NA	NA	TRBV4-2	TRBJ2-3	CASLSAADTQYF	TGTGCCAGCCTAAGCGCGGCAGATACGCAGTATTTT
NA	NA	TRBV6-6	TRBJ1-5	CASSPGQLNHQPQHF	TGTGCCAGCAGTCCCGGACAGCTTAACCATCAGCCCCAGCATTTT
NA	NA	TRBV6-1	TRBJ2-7	CASSKSGSYEQYF	TGTGCCAGCAGTAAAAGCGGCAGTTACGAGCAGTACTTC
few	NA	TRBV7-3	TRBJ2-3	CASSFGLSGSDTQYF	TGTGCCAGCAGCTTTGGCCTGAGCGGGTCAGATACGCAGTATTTT
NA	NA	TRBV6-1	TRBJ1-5	CASSEGTGPPNQPQHF	TGTGCCAGCAGTGAAGGTACAGGTCCGCCGAATCAGCCCCAGCATTTT
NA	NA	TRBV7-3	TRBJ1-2	CASSLEPGDYGYTF	TGTGCCAGCAGCTTGGAGCCAGGGGATTATGGCTACACCTTC
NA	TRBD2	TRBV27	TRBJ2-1	CASSLGGGEQFF	TGTGCCAGCAGTTTAGGGGGGGGTGAGCAGTTCTTC
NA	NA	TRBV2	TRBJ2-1	CASRGDSSYNEQFF	TGTGCCAGCAGGGGTGACAGTTCCTACAATGAGCAGTTCTTC
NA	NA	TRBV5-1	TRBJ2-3	CASSPQGSTDTQYF	TGCGCCAGCAGCCCCCAGGGGAGCACAGATACGCAGTATTTT
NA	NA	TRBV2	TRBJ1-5	CASGGAYSNQPQHF	TGTGCGTCGGGGGGGGCTTATAGCAATCAGCCCCAGCATTTT
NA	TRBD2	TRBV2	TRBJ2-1	CASSEVLAEAYNEQFF	TGTGCCAGCAGTGAAGTTCTAGCGGAAGCCTACAATGAGCAGTTCTTC
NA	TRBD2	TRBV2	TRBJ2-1	CASSERTGRGEGNEQFF	TGTGCCAGCAGTGAAAGGACTGGGCGGGGGGAAGGAAATGAGCAGTTCTTC
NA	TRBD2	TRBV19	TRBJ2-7	CASGQGLASSYEQYF	TGTGCCAGTGGCCAGGGACTAGCGAGCTCCTACGAGCAGTACTTC
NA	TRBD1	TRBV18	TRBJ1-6	CASSRLTRDRENSPLHF	TGTGCCAGCTCGCGTCTCACCCGGGACAGGGAGAACTCACCCCTCCACTTT